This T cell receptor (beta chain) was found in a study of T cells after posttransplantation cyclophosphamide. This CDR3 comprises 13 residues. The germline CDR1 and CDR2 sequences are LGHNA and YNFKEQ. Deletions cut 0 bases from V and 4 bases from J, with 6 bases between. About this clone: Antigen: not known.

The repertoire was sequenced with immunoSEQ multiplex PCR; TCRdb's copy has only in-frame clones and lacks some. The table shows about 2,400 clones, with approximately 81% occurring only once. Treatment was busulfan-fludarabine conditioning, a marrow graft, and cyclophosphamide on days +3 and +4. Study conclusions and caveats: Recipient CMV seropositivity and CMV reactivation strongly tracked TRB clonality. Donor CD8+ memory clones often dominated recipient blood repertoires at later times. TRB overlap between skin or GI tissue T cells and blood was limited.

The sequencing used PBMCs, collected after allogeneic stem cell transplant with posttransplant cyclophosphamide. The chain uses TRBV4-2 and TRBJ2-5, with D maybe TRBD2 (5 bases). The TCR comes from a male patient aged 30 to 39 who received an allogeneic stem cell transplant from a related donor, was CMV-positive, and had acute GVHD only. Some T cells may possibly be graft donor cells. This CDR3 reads CASSQDSGETQYF. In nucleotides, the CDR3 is TGTGCCAGCAGCCAAGACAGCGGAGAGACCCAGTACTTC.